The source of this T cell receptor (beta chain) is a study of shared clonotypes between healthy human individuals (dated by TCRdb to 2018 to 2021). With regard to the full study: A couple of women and a few men aged 18 to 49 years were included in the cohort. The study deeply sequenced blood TCR repertoires of five healthy adults to estimate repertoire size and the extent of clonotype sharing between individuals. Leukapheresis yielded between about 0.85 and 9.5 billion PBMCs per donor. For each donor, CD4 naive and CD4 memory were each run on three plates, CD8 naive on two plates, and CD8 memory on one plate. Libraries were prepared and TCR repertoires were sequenced by different laboratories using diverse techniques, in order to increase sequencing depth and limit assay-specific biases. The research as a whole found: Compared with non-shared clonotypes, the clonotypes found in all four sorted-subset donors had higher generation probabilities. Based on pairwise subsampling, the degree of clonotype sharing among donors was expected to be affected by sequencing depth. Because the study included only a small number of donors, the genetic and exposure-history diversity represented was limited. Around 5% of naive CD4, 3.5% of naive CD8, 2.3% of memory CD4, and around 0.4% of memory CD8 clonotypes were shared across several donors. Naive subsets generally had larger estimated clonotype richness than memory subsets did. Sampling was limited to blood, and TCR repertoires in tissue likely differ from TCR repertoires in blood. Incomplete sequencing was indicated by rarefaction of sorted-subset datasets, despite the large sequencing depth.

Using the deep immunoSEQ assay, TCR CDR3 regions were amplified from genomic DNA by multiplex PCR. Extracted genomic DNA from each cell subset was distributed evenly across all wells of several immunoSEQ 96-well plates, and each plate was treated as a replicate. For sorted subsets, each replicate PCR was loaded with 200 ng genomic DNA, equivalent to about 30,000 T cell genomes. The purified libraries were quantified using a Qubit 3.0 fluorometer, sized with a Bioanalyzer 2100, and then quantified again using the KAPA Library Quantification kit. A separate single-read 150-cycle Illumina NextSeq 550 flow cell was used to sequence each immunoSEQ 96-well plate. The source study handled its data this way. Because the immunoSEQ output held only junctional sequences and lacked quality scores, the filtering could not match the filtering applied to full-length reads. Sequences were annotated with PyIR, a Python wrapper for IgBLAST v1.9, using IMGT germline references to assign V/J genes and CDR3. Reads with weak V/J assignments (E-value above 1e-6), missing CDR3, stop codons, out-of-frame junctions, or ambiguous translated residues were removed. V3J clonotypes were defined as sequences sharing the same inferred V gene, J gene, and CDR3 amino acid sequence. Percentage overlap between repertoires was computed as shared unique clonotypes divided by the size of the smaller repertoire. RTK rarefaction, the Chao1 estimator, and Recon v2.1 estimates of unobserved clonotypes were used to assess repertoire richness. For all TCRbeta clonotypes obtained by the gDNA method from a handful of donors, generation probabilities were computed with OLGA. TCRdb carries this immuneACCESS record with in-frame sequences only. Its versions omit some clonotypes, under half of them owing to an unresolved V gene in the studies checked, with the rest unexplained. The V and J calls and clone size come from that table; D and trimming were worked out from the DNA. This sample lists fewer than 2.5 million clones; over 85% were detected once. Roughly 0.39% of the sample belongs to the ten largest clones.

The donors were healthy, HIV-negative adults with no recently reported acute infections or vaccinations. Every donor was a Caucasian adult living in Nashville, Tennessee, USA. CD4+ T cells were enriched by magnetic negative selection; naive cells were then positively selected on CD45RA, and the negative fraction formed the memory subset. After blood collection by leukapheresis, PBMCs were isolated using Ficoll-Histopaque density gradient centrifugation and then cryopreserved in the vapor phase of liquid nitrogen. Purity and quantity of every magnetically sorted T cell population were checked by analytical flow cytometry. Genomic DNA was isolated from each sorted fraction and quantified by UV absorbance on a Nanodrop 2000c. Points on this clone: Its antigen is still unknown. Qualities for individual bases were not recorded, and no much larger clone is one base off.

The sequence came from a man aged 18 to 35 in good health. Some clones in this sample may be carry-over from other donors' samples. The specimen was naive CD4+ T cells from PBMCs. The sample's cell subset or site label, in plain terms: CD45RA+ positively selected.

The CDR3 protein sequence reads: CASSWGKRAGGANVLTF. The DNA sequence is given as TGTGCCAGCAGCTGGGGAAAACGGGCCGGTGGGGCCAACGTCCTGACTTTC. Recombination joined TRBV11-2 with TRBJ2-6; no D gene is confidently identified. Relative to germline, V is 4 bases shorter and J is 3 bases shorter, with 16 bases between their ends. Reading from cysteine to phenylalanine, the CDR3 counts 17 amino acids. The entry retains the CDR3 DNA only, 51 bases that are in frame from base 1. Via the germline V gene, CDR1 is SGHAT and CDR2 FQNNGV.